This T cell receptor beta chain was recovered during a study of cytomegalovirus exposure and HLA in healthy donors. With 60 Vbeta and 13 Jbeta primers, the PCR was carried out. TCRdb's table, derived via immunoSEQ multiplex PCR, lists solely in-frame clones and lacks some. The sample lists about 200,000 clones, approximately 85% occurring once. V gave up 4 bases and J gave up 4 bases, with 17 bases separating them. The CDR3 is 15 amino acids. Germline lookup yields CDR1 SGHDN and CDR2 FVKESK. This clonotype was obtained from a man between 18 and 29 years old in good health and CMV-seronegative. The V and J genes are TRBV14 and TRBJ2-7, with a possible D match to TRBD1 (5 bases). The sequenced material came from PBMCs. CDR3 protein: CASSPWAGSSYEQYF. Here the CDR3 DNA reads TGTGCCAGCAGCCCATGGGCAGGGTCCTCTTACGAGCAGTACTTC.